Listed here are 6 T cell receptor beta chains from one sample, sequenced in a study of blood T cell repertoires in COVID-19. Here immunoSEQ multiplex PCR was the method, and the copy in TCRdb shows in-frame clones only, minus some. The data hold 150,000 to 250,000 clones, with 85% to 95% observed a single time. The sample comprised peripheral blood. The receptors originated from a man aged 30 to 45 with COVID-19, enrolled during active disease.

The chain couples TRBV5-5 to TRBJ1-2; no clear D gene. Per germline, CDR1 SGHKS and CDR2 YYEKEE (reference sequence). CDR3 length: 14 amino acids. Trimming shortened V by 5 bases and J by 6 bases, and 17 bases separated the two germline ends. DNA of the CDR3: TGTGCCAGCAGTTTAGGGAGCCAAAGCCATGGCTACACCTTC. Translated: CASSLGSQSHGYTF.

The chain links TRBV5-1 to TRBJ2-1; TRBD2 matches at 9 bases. This CDR3 region has 15 residues. Germline assignment: CDR1 SGHRS and CDR2 YFSETQ. V shed 7 bases, J shed 6 bases, and the junction held 11 bases outside the gene matches. CDR3 region: CASGAGGQGPNEQFF. The CDR3 DNA sequence: TGCGCCAGCGGCGCGGGGGGGCAGGGACCCAATGAGCAGTTCTTC.

The genes are TRBV6-5 and TRBJ1-4; D gene ambiguous. The V gene's germline CDR1 is MNHEY and CDR2 SVGAGI. V gave up 2 bases and J gave up 3 bases, with 13 bases separating them. This CDR3 region has 16 residues. CDR3 sequence: CASSYHGPQANEKLFF. The CDR3, as DNA: TGTGCCAGCAGTTACCATGGCCCTCAGGCTAATGAAAAACTGTTTTTT.

The V call is TRBV25-1, the J call TRBJ1-3; D gene uncertain. The CDR3 spans 13 residues. The germline gives CDR1 MGHDK, CDR2 SYGVNS. V was trimmed by 3 bases and J by 8 bases, leaving 11 bases between them. CDR3 loop: CASSDLWSDTIYF. CDR3 coding DNA: TGTGCCAGCAGTGATCTCTGGTCGGACACCATATATTTT.

The chain uses TRBV16 and TRBJ1-2; 8 bases fit TRBD1. CDR3 length equals 16 residues. The trim removed 2 bases at V and 4 bases at J, leaving 9 bases unmatched. Germline CDR1 and CDR2: KGHSY and FQNENV. In nucleotides, the CDR3 is TGTGCCAGCAGCCAAACCGGGGGCAGGGGGCTCTATGGCTACACCTTC. Translated, it gives CASSQTGGRGLYGYTF.

This clone was seen only once. The J gene is TRBJ1-1, the V gene TRBV19, with 7 bases aligning to TRBD1. Trimming cost V 5 bases and J 5 bases; bases outside gene matches: 11. The CDR3 sequence is 15 residues long. Germline V gives CDR1 LNHDA, CDR2 SQIVND (reference sequence). The CDR3 nucleotides read TGTGCCAGTAGTGTGGGCCAGGGGGTGGGGACTGAAGCTTTCTTT. Translated: CASSVGQGVGTEAFF.